This TCR beta chain was identified in a study of T cell responses to AZD1222 COVID-19 vaccine. At the level of the study: Some second doses came at about 4 weeks and others at about 12 weeks; these were pooled.

Sequencing was performed with immunoSEQ multiplex PCR; in TCRdb, only in-frame clones are kept and a portion is missing. This sample has about 130,000 clones, with about 92% found just once. V was shortened by 3 bases and J by 7 bases, with 13 bases between the two germline ends. The CDR3 is 13 amino acids. Per the germline V gene, CDR1 is GTSNPN and CDR2 is SVGIG (reference sequence). In the case of this clone: Its antigen is unknown.

Findings and limits, study-wide: Repertoires were obtained only post-peak T cell response.

The chain recombines TRBV30 with TRBJ1-5; D is unresolved. This receptor was obtained from an adult in good health. Source: peripheral blood, taken on day 0 of AZD1222 vaccination. The CDR3 nucleotides read TGTGCCTGGAGACCGCCCACGGGACAGCCCCAGCATTTT. It yields the protein CAWRPPTGQPQHF.